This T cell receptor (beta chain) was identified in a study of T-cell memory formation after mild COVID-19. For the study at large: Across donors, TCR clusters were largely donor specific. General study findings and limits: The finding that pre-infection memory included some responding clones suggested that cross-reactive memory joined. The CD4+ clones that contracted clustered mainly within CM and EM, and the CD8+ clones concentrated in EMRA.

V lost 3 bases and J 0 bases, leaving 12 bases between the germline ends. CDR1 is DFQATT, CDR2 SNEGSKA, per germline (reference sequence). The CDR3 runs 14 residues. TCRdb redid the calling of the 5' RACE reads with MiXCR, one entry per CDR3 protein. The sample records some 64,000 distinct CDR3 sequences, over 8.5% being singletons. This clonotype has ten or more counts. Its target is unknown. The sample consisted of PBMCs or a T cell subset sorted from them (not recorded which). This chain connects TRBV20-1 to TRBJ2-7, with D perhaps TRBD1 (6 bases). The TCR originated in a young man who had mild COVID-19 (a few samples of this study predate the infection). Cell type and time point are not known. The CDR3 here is CSASPGQSSYEQYF. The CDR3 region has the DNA TGCAGTGCTAGCCCGGGACAAAGCTCCTACGAGCAGTACTTC.